Following are 25 T cell receptor beta chains from one sample sequenced in a study of CD8 T cells in Susac syndrome. RNA totalling roughly 0.45 to 1 ug underwent reverse transcription with random hexamers. In TCRdb, the immunoSEQ multiplex PCR reads were re-called with MiXCR into one record per CDR3 protein. The top ten clones hold 0.087% of a sample with some 180,000 distinct CDR3 sequences, roughly 90% of them seen once. The sequenced sample was CD4+ T cells from PBMCs. Source of these receptors: a human donor with Susac syndrome.

This sequence joins TRBV19 and TRBJ1-3; a weak D match, TRBD1 (6 bases). The germline gives CDR1 LNHDA, CDR2 SQIVND (reference sequence). The CDR3 length is 16 residues. V lost 5 bases and J 0 bases, leaving 14 bases between the germline ends. The CDR3 nucleotides are TGTGCCAGTAGTTTACAGGGCTTAACCTCTGGAAACACCATATATTTT. Protein product: CASSLQGLTSGNTIYF.

CDR3 bases: TGCAGTGCTAGAGATGAGACTAGCTACTACAATGAGCAGTTCTTC. Amino acids: CSARDETSYYNEQFF. This rearrangement joins TRBV20-1 to TRBJ2-1, with 7 bases lining up with TRBD2. CDR1 and CDR2 (germline): DFQATT, SNEGSKA (reference sequence). The CDR3 is 15 residues long. Trimming at V came to 0 bases and at J to 3 bases, leaving 5 bases not matched to a gene.

CDR3 bases: TGTGCCATCAGTGTCTCAGGGGTTCAGCCCCAGCATTTT. Its protein is CAISVSGVQPQHF. The chain has TRBV10-3 and TRBJ1-5; tentatively, D is TRBD1 (6 bases). Trimming stripped 4 bases from V and 6 bases from J, with 10 bases between. The CDR3 is made up of 13 amino acids. CDR1 is ENHRY, CDR2 SYGVKD, per germline.

V usage is TRBV9 and J usage is TRBJ1-2; D ambiguous. The ends were cut back, 4 bases at V and 7 bases at J, with 14 bases in the middle. CDR3 length equals 13 residues. Per the germline V gene, CDR1 is SGDLS and CDR2 is YYNGEE. This chain's CDR3 is CASSPGPWGGYTF. CDR3 bases: TGTGCCAGCAGCCCGGGCCCTTGGGGTGGCTACACCTTC.

The gene calls are TRBV3-1 and TRBJ1-3; D remains unclear. The CDR3 is 18 residues long. CDR1 and CDR2 (germline): LGHDT, YNNKEL (reference sequence). Trimming removed 0 bases from V and 0 bases from J, with 15 bases in between. In nucleotides, the CDR3 is TGTGCCAGCAGCCAAGATATCCGGCGGACCTTCTCTGGAAACACCATATATTTT. Protein sequence: CASSQDIRRTFSGNTIYF.

The chain combines TRBV9 with TRBJ2-1; D remains ambiguous. V was shortened by 0 bases and J by 0 bases, with 7 bases between the two germline ends. The germline V gene has CDR1 SGDLS and CDR2 YYNGEE. The CDR3 contains 15 residues. CDR3 loop: CASSVAVTSYNEQFF. In nucleotides, the CDR3 is TGTGCCAGCAGCGTAGCCGTGACCTCCTACAATGAGCAGTTCTTC.

The chain couples TRBV20-1 to TRBJ2-1, with 10 bases lining up with TRBD2. Germline V gives CDR1 DFQATT, CDR2 SNEGSKA (reference sequence). The CDR3 totals 14 residues. With 5 bases clipped from V and 6 bases from J, the junction kept 7 bases outside the gene matches. The CDR3 sequence: CSALAGGTLNEQFF. The CDR3 bases are TGCAGTGCTTTAGCGGGGGGTACTCTCAATGAGCAGTTCTTC.

This clonotype was seen a single time. This chain joins TRBV9 and TRBJ1-1; possible D gene TRBD1, 6 bases. The CDR3 contains 13 residues. Trimming removed 8 bases at V and 5 bases at J, with 16 bases between. Germline V gene data show CDR1 as SGDLS and CDR2 as YYNGEE. The chain's CDR3 is CASSRGRTTEAFF. CDR3 DNA: TGTGCCAGTTCAAGGGGGAGGACAACTGAAGCTTTCTTT. The entire variable domain, with the rest obtained from reference TRBV9 and TRBJ1-1, is as follows: DSGVTQTPKHLITATGQRVTLRCSPRSGDLSVYWYQQSLDQGLQFLIQYYNGEERAKGNILERFSAQQFPDLHSELNLSSLELGDSALYFCASSRGRTTEAFFGQGTRLTVV.

The chain links TRBV18 to TRBJ1-1; D is undetermined. CDR3 size: 13 residues. Trimming took 2 bases from V and 7 from J, leaving 11 bases between them. The germline gives CDR1 KGHSH, CDR2 LQKENI. The CDR3 sequence: CASSPAPAFEAFF. CDR3 bases: TGTGCCAGCTCACCAGCGCCAGCATTTGAAGCTTTCTTT.

The chain couples TRBV5-1 to TRBJ2-1; 14 bases align to TRBD2. Germline CDR1 is SGHRS and CDR2 is YFSETQ. The CDR3 loop spans 14 amino acids. Trimming cost V 4 bases and J 7 bases; bases outside gene matches: 1. The CDR3 sequence is CASSGTSGSNEQFF. In DNA form, the CDR3 reads TGCGCCAGCAGCGGGACTAGCGGGAGTAATGAGCAGTTCTTC.

This chain joins TRBV19 and TRBJ1-5; D possibly corresponds to TRBD1 (6 bases). Trimming removed 4 bases at V and 3 bases at J, with 10 bases between. This CDR3 spans 14 amino acids. Germline CDR1 reads LNHDA; CDR2 reads SQIVND (reference sequence). The DNA of the CDR3 is TGTGCCAGTAGTACCGGACAGTCCAATCAGCCCCAGCATTTT. This encodes CASSTGQSNQPQHF.

The chain is built from TRBV29-1 and TRBJ2-3; 7 positions match TRBD2. CDR3 size: 15 residues. The germline V gene has CDR1 SQVTM and CDR2 ANQGSEA. The trim removed 3 bases at V and 0 bases at J, leaving 6 bases unmatched. CDR3 amino acids: CSVESGTTSTDTQYF. CDR3 nucleotide sequence: TGCAGCGTTGAGAGCGGGACTACCAGCACAGATACGCAGTATTTT.

CDR3: CASSLTSGRNEQYF. CDR3 in DNA: TGCGCCAGCAGCCTGACCAGCGGGAGGAACGAGCAGTACTTC. The gene calls are TRBV4-1 and TRBJ2-7; 9 bases agree with TRBD2. There are 14 residues in the CDR3. The V and J ends lost 4 bases and 5 bases, in that order; junction bases with no gene match: 6. CDR1 is MGHRA, CDR2 YSYEKL, per germline.

This clonotype has more than one count but fewer than ten. This chain joins TRBV29-1 and TRBJ2-7; no reliable D call. The V and J ends lost 4 bases and 7 bases respectively, with 11 bases between them. The CDR3 loop spans 11 amino acids. CDR1 is SQVTM and CDR2 is ANQGSEA in the germline V gene. Here the CDR3 reads CSVGLLGEQYF. The CDR3 bases are TGCAGCGTTGGTCTTCTGGGAGAGCAGTACTTC.

CDR3 DNA sequence: TGCGCCAGCAGCTTGCCCGAGACAGGGGGCATCGAGCAGTACTTC. Its protein is CASSLPETGGIEQYF. The chain is built from TRBV5-1 and TRBJ2-7, with 10 bases lining up with TRBD1. Germline trimming cut 1 base from V and 6 bases from J; bases unmatched to any gene: 7. CDR3 length: 15 residues. Germline CDR1 is SGHRS and CDR2 is YFSETQ.

This chain links TRBV2 with TRBJ1-5; 8 nucleotides agree with TRBD1. The CDR3 runs 14 residues. V gave up 5 bases and J gave up 6 bases; unmatched junction bases: 6. The germline CDR1 and CDR2 sequences are SNHLY and FYNNEI. The CDR3 DNA is TGTGCCAGCAGTCTGACAGGGGAAGGTCAGCCCCAGCATTTT. Amino acids: CASSLTGEGQPQHF. Full variable domain (rest looked up from reference TRBV2 and TRBJ1-5): EPEVTQTPSHQVTQMGQEVILRCVPISNHLYFYWYRQILGQKVEFLVSFYNNEISEKSEIFDDQFSVERPDGSNFTLKIRSTKLEDSAMYFCASSLTGEGQPQHFGDGTRLSIL.

The chain couples TRBV20-1 to TRBJ2-2; no definite D call. CDR3 length equals 17 residues. The germline V gene has CDR1 DFQATT and CDR2 SNEGSKA (reference sequence). V was pared by 0 bases and J by 1 base, with 15 bases between. The CDR3 loop reads CSARDLGSQGNTGELFF. CDR3 coding DNA: TGCAGTGCTAGAGATCTCGGCAGCCAAGGGAACACCGGGGAGCTGTTTTTT.

The chain's CDR3 is CASGLVGARGRHEQFF. The CDR3 nucleotides read TGTGCTAGTGGTTTGGTTGGGGCTAGAGGAAGGCATGAGCAGTTCTTC. This chain links TRBV12-5 with TRBJ2-1, with D possibly matching TRBD1 (5 bases). Germline CDR1 reads LGHNT; CDR2 reads FRNRAP. The germline V and J ends were trimmed by 0 bases and 8 bases, with 17 bases remaining between them. CDR3 length: 16 amino acids.

The V and J genes are TRBV24-1 and TRBJ2-3, with D perhaps TRBD2 (6 bases). Germline V lookup: CDR1 KGHDR, CDR2 SFDVKD. With 10 bases removed from V and 6 bases from J, the gap between germline ends came to 19 bases. The CDR3 covers 14 residues. The CDR3 protein is CATSLEGTFDTQYF. In nucleotides, the CDR3 is TGTGCCACTTCGCTTGAGGGGACTTTTGATACGCAGTATTTT.

J is TRBJ1-2 and V is TRBV27; 8 bases line up with TRBD1. The junction had 4 bases not matched to a gene; V was cut back by 2 bases and J by 8 bases. The germline CDR1 and CDR2 sequences are MNHEY and SMNVEV (reference sequence). The CDR3 runs 13 residues. The CDR3 nucleotides are TGTGCCAGCAGTTTACGGACAGGGAGCGGCTACACCTTC. Translation: CASSLRTGSGYTF.

This sequence joins TRBV5-1 and TRBJ2-6; TRBD1 is a possible D gene (6 bases). Trimming shortened V by 0 bases and J by 0 bases, and 10 bases separated the two germline ends. The CDR3 is 17 residues long. Germline V lookup: CDR1 SGHRS, CDR2 YFSETQ. The CDR3 loop is CASSLGGRSSGANVLTF. Written as DNA, the CDR3 is TGCGCCAGCAGCTTGGGGGGGCGAAGCTCTGGGGCCAACGTCCTGACTTTC.

In its sample, this clonotype was seen once. This chain connects TRBV30 to TRBJ1-2; 7 nucleotides match TRBD1. Germline trimming cut 3 bases from V and 4 bases from J; bases unmatched to any gene: 2. The CDR3 spans 12 residues. Per germline, CDR1 GTSNPN and CDR2 SVGIG (reference sequence). The CDR3 loop is CAWRGQFYGYTF. The CDR3 DNA reads as TGTGCCTGGAGGGGACAGTTCTATGGCTACACCTTC. Looking up the rest from reference TRBV30 and TRBJ1-2 gives the full variable domain: SQTIHQWPATLVQPVGSPLSLECTVEGTSNPNLYWYRQAAGRGLQLLFYSVGIGQISSEVPQNLSASRPQDRQFILSSKKLLLSDSGFYLCAWRGQFYGYTFGSGTRLTVV.

The chain recombines TRBV19 with TRBJ1-1; D is uncertain. The V end was cut by 7 bases, the J end by 0 bases, with 9 bases between. CDR1 and CDR2 (germline): LNHDA, SQIVND (reference sequence). The CDR3 runs 13 residues. The CDR3 nucleotides read TGTGCCAGTAAGTCCCATCTGAACACTGAAGCTTTCTTT. Protein: CASKSHLNTEAFF.

The chain joins TRBV19 to TRBJ2-1; D possibly uses TRBD1 or TRBD2 (5 bases each). Germline values: CDR1 LNHDA, CDR2 SQIVND (reference sequence). The CDR3 has 12 amino acids. Trimming cost V 5 bases and J 9 bases, with 11 bases left between them. The CDR3 here is CASSPRGGEQFF. The CDR3 coding sequence is TGTGCCAGTAGTCCCCGTGGGGGTGAGCAGTTCTTC.

The chain recombines TRBV7-9 with TRBJ2-2; D remains unclear. Germline V gene sequence: CDR1 SEHNR, CDR2 FQNEAQ (reference sequence). Trimming shortened V by 1 base and J by 4 bases, and 4 bases separated the two germline ends. The CDR3 runs 13 residues. CDR3 coding DNA: TGTGCCAGCAGCTTAGTGGCCACCGGGGAGCTGTTTTTT. This gives the protein CASSLVATGELFF.